Given below is one TCR beta chain in context. These data come from a study of blood T cell repertoires in COVID-19. In the authors' workflow: Nucleated cell number was recorded as an estimate derived from reference gene primer amplification. Profiled with immunoSEQ multiplex PCR; TCRdb holds only in-frame clones, not every one. Clone size and V and J calls were adopted from that table, with D and trimming inferred from the DNA. The data show about 440,000 clones, with 85% to 90% seen just once and 4% to 5.5% held by the top ten. V was cut by 8 bases and J by 8 bases, with 12 bases left in between. CDR1 and CDR2 (germline): LNHDA, SQIVND (reference sequence). The CDR3 spans 12 residues.

This receptor was taken from a woman aged 25 to 45 with acute or convalescent COVID-19. The sequencing input was peripheral blood. V gene TRBV19 combines with J gene TRBJ1-4, with TRBD1 as a possible D gene (5 bases). This CDR3 is CASEGLGEKLFF. CDR3 sequence (DNA): TGTGCCAGTGAGGGACTAGGGGAAAAACTGTTTTTT.